This is a list of T cell receptor beta chains from one sample in a study of beta chain features in type 1 diabetes. TCRdb's copy holds only in-frame clones and misses some; the assay was immunoSEQ multiplex PCR. The sample includes some 410,000 clones, about an eighth of them seen just once. The sequenced sample consisted of naive CD4+ T cells from blood. These receptors originate from a woman aged 18-30 years in good health. Both conserved end residues are part of each CDR3.

TRBV5-1	TRBJ1-5	CASRRQGAHQPQHF
TRBV11-2	TRBJ2-3	CASNAQFLAADTQYF
TRBV27	TRBJ1-4	CASSYRGGEEKLFF
TRBV27	TRBJ2-1	CASSSWDGEQFF
TRBV2	TRBJ1-1	CAIQGNTEAFF
TRBV4-3	TRBJ2-6	CASSRGTSVGANVLTF
TRBV28	TRBJ1-3	CASSQLGNTIYF
TRBV30	TRBJ1-1	CAWGKNKEAFF
TRBV7-8	TRBJ2-1	CASSSLTGKVSNEQFF
TRBV7-9	TRBJ2-3	CASSFSTNADTQYF
TRBV29-1	TRBJ1-1	CSVEAQGGTEAFF
TRBV9	TRBJ2-1	CASSVSVSFSEQFF
TRBV7-9	TRBJ2-4	CASSQGTNIQYF
TRBV4-3	TRBJ2-1	CASSPHGTSGSLWQFF
TRBV7-2	TRBJ2-5	CASSSEGLFSQETQYF
TRBV7-9	TRBJ1-6	CASSVRDRDGSPLHF
TRBV18	TRBJ2-3	CASSPPGQNIDTQYF
TRBV7-2	TRBJ2-6	CASSLVSGANVLTF
TRBV2	TRBJ2-3	CASSRDDTDTQYF
TRBV19	TRBJ2-5	CASSRGPEQQETQYF
TRBV27	TRBJ2-1	CASSLVTANEQFF
TRBV29-1	TRBJ1-4	CSAHLPGTNEKLFF
TRBV14	TRBJ2-2	CASSPSGRFANTGELFF